This T cell receptor (beta chain) was identified during a study of T cell repertoires in cytomegalovirus infection. Study-level background: Selection of CMV epitopes for the study included recently identified HLA-C-restricted and well-studied HLA-B-restricted ones.

J lost 3 bases, V lost 6 bases, and 12 bases had no gene match. Germline values: CDR1 DFQATT, CDR2 SNEGSKA (reference sequence). This CDR3 is built from 16 residues. Each CDR3 protein gets one entry after TCRdb re-called the reads with MiXCR. Of some 560,000 distinct CDR3 sequences listed, around two fifths were seen once; the top ten hold around 46%. Details on this clonotype: Its antigen is unknown.

The sample here was cultured PBMCs, taken from culture after CMV antigen stimulation. This TCR was recovered from a human donor in good health (CMV status not recorded). Some clones in this sample may be carry-over from other donors' samples. This chain links TRBV20-1 with TRBJ1-4, with TRBD1 identical over 8 bases. The CDR3 is CSAPTGDLFANEKLFF. CDR3 coding DNA: TGCAGTGCCCCGACAGGGGATTTGTTTGCTAATGAAAAACTGTTTTTT.